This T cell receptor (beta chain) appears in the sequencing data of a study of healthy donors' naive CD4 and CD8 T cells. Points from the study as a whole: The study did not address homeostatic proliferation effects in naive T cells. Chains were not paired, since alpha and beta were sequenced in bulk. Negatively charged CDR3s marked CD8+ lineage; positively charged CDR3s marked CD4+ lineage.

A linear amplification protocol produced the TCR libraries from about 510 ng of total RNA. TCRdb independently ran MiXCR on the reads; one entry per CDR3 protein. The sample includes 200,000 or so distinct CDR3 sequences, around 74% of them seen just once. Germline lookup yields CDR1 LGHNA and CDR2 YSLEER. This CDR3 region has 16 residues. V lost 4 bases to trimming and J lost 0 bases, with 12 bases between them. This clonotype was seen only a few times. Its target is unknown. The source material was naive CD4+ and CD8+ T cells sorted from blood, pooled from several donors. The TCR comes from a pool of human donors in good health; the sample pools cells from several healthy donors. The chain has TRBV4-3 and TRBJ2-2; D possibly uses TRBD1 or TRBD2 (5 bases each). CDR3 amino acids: CASSPDGAPNTGELFF. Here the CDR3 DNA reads TGCGCCAGCAGCCCGGACGGGGCACCGAACACCGGGGAGCTGTTTTTT.